Shown below are 18 T cell receptor beta chains from a single sample sequenced in a study of human T cells and chemical hapten exposure. TCRdb independently ran MiXCR on the RACE reads; one entry per CDR3 protein. Of roughly 180,000 distinct CDR3 sequences in the sample, 20% to 25% were seen once. The sample's time point: patch test 1, 2 weeks after DPC sensitization. Regarding treatment: therapeutic diphenylcyclopropenone sensitization with weekly scalp DPC. The material sequenced was whole blood, taken in connection with sensitization to the hapten diphenylcyclopropenone (DPC). These receptors were taken from a woman aged 45 to 65 with alopecia areata. Some clones in this sample may be carry-over from other donors' samples.

This clonotype was detected a few times. The V and J genes are TRBV7-2 and TRBJ1-1; D is ambiguous. Trimming left V 7 bases short and J 5 bases short, with 11 bases between. Per germline, CDR1 SGHTA and CDR2 FQGNSA. The CDR3 is 12 amino acids. The CDR3 region is CASTPRWTEAFF. The CDR3 DNA is TGTGCCAGCACCCCCAGGTGGACTGAAGCTTTCTTT.

A few counts support this clonotype. The J gene is TRBJ2-1, the V gene TRBV2; 7 bases are shared with TRBD2. The CDR3 has 17 amino acids. CDR1 SNHLY and CDR2 FYNNEI come from the germline V gene. V lost 0 bases to trimming and J lost 3 bases; unmatched junction nucleotides: 8. CDR3 in DNA: TGTGCCAGCAGTGAAGCGCTTCAGACTAGCTTCTACAATGAGCAGTTCTTC. This encodes CASSEALQTSFYNEQFF.

This clonotype has more than one count but fewer than ten. V usage is TRBV20-1 and J usage is TRBJ2-7; a possible D gene is TRBD1 (6 bases). V lost 6 bases, J lost 2 bases, and 11 bases lay in between. The CDR3 consists of 12 residues. Germline V CDR1 and CDR2: DFQATT, SNEGSKA (reference sequence). Written as DNA, the CDR3 is TGCAGTGCAAGGACAGCGCCCTACGAGCAGTACTTC. Translating it yields CSARTAPYEQYF.

A few counts support this clonotype. This sequence joins TRBV5-1 and TRBJ2-2, with D possibly TRBD1 on 6 matching bases. Trimming left V 2 bases short and J 5 bases short, with 7 bases between. This CDR3 contains 13 residues. Germline V CDR1 and CDR2: SGHRS, YFSETQ. CDR3 coding DNA: TGCGCCAGCAGCTTTGGACAGACCGGGGAGCTGTTTTTT. The encoded protein is CASSFGQTGELFF.

The rearrangement uses TRBV20-1 and TRBJ2-3, with 9 nucleotides matching TRBD1. The junction had 6 bases not matched to a gene; V was cut back by 1 base and J by 1 base. The CDR3 sequence is 16 residues long. The V gene's germline CDR1 is DFQATT and CDR2 SNEGSKA (reference sequence). The CDR3: CSARATGQGGTDTQYF. The CDR3 DNA sequence: TGCAGTGCTAGAGCCACGGGACAGGGCGGCACAGATACGCAGTATTTT.

The chain's CDR3 is CASRGQGTVTGELFF. In nucleotides, the CDR3 is TGTGCCAGCAGGGGACAGGGAACCGTCACCGGGGAGCTGTTTTTT. The chain is built from TRBV7-2 and TRBJ2-2; 9 nucleotides agree with TRBD1. Looked up from germline, CDR1 is SGHTA and CDR2 is FQGNSA. The ends lost 6 bases at V and 4 bases at J; junction bases unmatched: 6. CDR3 length: 15 residues.

V usage is TRBV3-1 and J usage is TRBJ2-1, with D perhaps TRBD2 (6 bases). Trimming stripped 3 bases from V and 0 bases from J, with 9 bases between. CDR3 length: 15 amino acids. The germline V gene has CDR1 LGHDT and CDR2 YNNKEL (reference sequence). The CDR3, as DNA: TGTGCCAGCAGCCAGGGGGGAGGCTCCTACAATGAGCAGTTCTTC. Protein product: CASSQGGGSYNEQFF.

This clonotype was recorded at least ten times. This chain connects TRBV2 to TRBJ2-5; 10 bases line up with TRBD2. Germline-derived CDR1 and CDR2 are SNHLY and FYNNEI. The CDR3 is made up of 12 amino acids. Trimming at V came to 9 bases and at J to 4 bases, leaving 2 bases not matched to a gene. CDR3 sequence: CARWTSGETQYF. For the CDR3, the DNA is TGTGCCAGATGGACTAGCGGAGAGACCCAGTACTTC.

The V and J genes are TRBV5-1 and TRBJ2-1; D is possibly TRBD2 (5 bases). The V gene lost 4 bases and the J gene lost 0 bases, with 11 bases spanning the gap. The CDR3 is 15 residues long. The germline V gene encodes CDR1 SGHRS and CDR2 YFSETQ. As DNA, the CDR3 is TGCGCCAGCAGCGGAAGCGGTCGCTCCTACAATGAGCAGTTCTTC. Translating gives CASSGSGRSYNEQFF.

V is TRBV13 and J is TRBJ2-1, with D perhaps TRBD1 or TRBD2 (5 bases each). CDR3 length equals 15 residues. Germline V gene sequence: CDR1 PRHDT, CDR2 FYEKMQ (reference sequence). The germline V and J ends were trimmed by 7 bases and 7 bases, with 20 bases remaining between them. CDR3 sequence (DNA): TGTGCCAGCACCCTCGGAGCCCCCGAGGGGAATGAGCAGTTCTTC. It yields the protein CASTLGAPEGNEQFF.

This chain links TRBV9 with TRBJ2-7; a possible D gene is TRBD1 (6 bases). Germline lookup yields CDR1 SGDLS and CDR2 YYNGEE. The V gene lost 0 bases and the J gene lost 3 bases, with 16 bases spanning the gap. The CDR3 is made up of 16 amino acids. The CDR3 DNA reads TGTGCCAGCAGCGTAGCTACAGGGTCGACTTTCTACGAGCAGTACTTC. It codes for CASSVATGSTFYEQYF.

The rearrangement joins TRBV27 to TRBJ1-1, with 7 bases fitting TRBD1. V lost 8 bases and J lost 0; bases outside the gene matches: 6. There are 14 residues in the CDR3. CDR1 and CDR2 (germline): MNHEY, SMNVEV (reference sequence). For the CDR3, the DNA is TGTGCCAGCCGACAGGGACACCTGAACACTGAAGCTTTCTTT. Protein: CASRQGHLNTEAFF.

This clonotype was seen many times. This chain connects TRBV7-9 to TRBJ1-2; 7 bases line up with TRBD1. V gave up 0 bases and J gave up 6 bases; unmatched junction bases: 1. The CDR3 runs to 13 residues. The germline gives CDR1 SEHNR, CDR2 FQNEAQ (reference sequence). The CDR3 DNA follows: TGTGCCAGCAGCTTAGCTGACAGGGATGGCTACACCTTC. It is translated as CASSLADRDGYTF.

This chain uses TRBV6-1 with TRBJ2-7, with 7 bases matching TRBD2. Per germline, CDR1 MNHNS and CDR2 SASEGT. The trim removed 7 bases at V and 2 bases at J, leaving 11 bases unmatched. The CDR3 totals 15 residues. The DNA for the CDR3 is TGTGCCAGCATCCACCACTCGGGAGGAACCTACGAGCAGTACTTC. It encodes CASIHHSGGTYEQYF.

J is TRBJ1-1 and V is TRBV5-1; the D is unclear. The CDR3 is made up of 15 amino acids. V gave up 4 bases and J gave up 6 bases, with 19 bases separating them. Germline V lookup: CDR1 SGHRS, CDR2 YFSETQ. The CDR3 region has the DNA TGCGCCAGCAGCCCAGCCTTGTCCCTCGGCGCTGAAGCTTTCTTT. The encoded protein is CASSPALSLGAEAFF. The full variable domain, its missing parts supplied by reference TRBV5-1 and TRBJ1-1, is KAGVTQTPRYLIKTRGQQVTLSCSPISGHRSVSWYQQTPGQGLQFLFEYFSETQRNKGNFPGRFSGRQFSNSRSEMNVSTLELGDSALYLCASSPALSLGAEAFFGQGTRLTVV.

This clonotype has only a few counts. The CDR3 here is CSARDRRRGSNQPQHF. In DNA form, the CDR3 reads TGCAGTGCTCGGGACAGGCGCCGGGGGAGCAATCAGCCCCAGCATTTT. The chain has TRBV20-1 and TRBJ1-5; 8 bases fit TRBD1. This CDR3 comprises 16 residues. Germline V gene lookup returns CDR1 DFQATT and CDR2 SNEGSKA (reference sequence). V shed 5 bases and J 1 base; nucleotides not matched to a gene: 10.

V usage is TRBV29-1 and J usage is TRBJ2-3, with TRBD1 identical over 11 bases. The CDR3 is 14 residues long. Germline trimming cut 6 bases from V and 4 bases from J; bases unmatched to any gene: 6. Germline V lookup: CDR1 SQVTM, CDR2 ANQGSEA. CDR3 sequence reads: CSVEPGQGADTQYF. The CDR3 DNA sequence: TGCAGCGTCGAGCCGGGACAGGGGGCAGATACGCAGTATTTT.

This clonotype was found a few times. The chain uses TRBV7-9 and TRBJ2-7; D not certain. This CDR3 is 11 amino acids long. Between the trimmed V and J ends, which lost 7 bases and 5 bases, there was a span of 9 bases. Germline V gene sequence: CDR1 SEHNR, CDR2 FQNEAQ (reference sequence). CDR3 DNA sequence: TGTGCCAGCAACCTAGGCCACGAGCAGTACTTC. Translating gives CASNLGHEQYF.